Described below is a single T cell receptor (beta chain) sequence and its context. This entry comes from a study of blood T cells in healthy people across ages. PCR was performed a second time for about 7 to 12 cycles using a sample-barcoded 5' primer and a J-beta primer mix. Unique molecular identifiers of 12 random nucleotides labeled each cDNA. Via MiXCR, TCRdb re-called the 5' RACE reads, giving one row per CDR3 protein. The sample yields about 640,000 distinct CDR3 sequences, 45% to 65% seen once. The donors, all healthy, were Caucasians living in Russia, aged roughly 6 to 100. J lost 8 bases, V lost 1 base, and 7 bases had no gene match. The CDR3 runs to 16 residues. Germline lookup yields CDR1 SGDLS and CDR2 YYNGEE.

The chain joins TRBV9 to TRBJ2-3; 13 bases agree with TRBD2. The receptor comes from a man between 60 and 75 years old in good health. The source material was blood. This CDR3 reads CASSVTSGGGRATQYF. CDR3 coding DNA: TGTGCCAGCAGCGTAACTAGCGGGGGGGGCCGTGCTACGCAGTATTTT.